Following are 18 T cell receptor beta chains from one sample sequenced in a study of technical replicates of blood from a few donors. Here immunoSEQ multiplex PCR was the method, and the copy in TCRdb shows in-frame clones only, minus some. The table records about 16,000 clones, more than 75% of them present only once. Sequencing was performed on PBMCs. The receptors come from a human donor in good health.

The chain joins TRBV7-2 to TRBJ2-2; 13 bases match TRBD2. This CDR3 contains 15 residues. J gave up 6 bases and V 5 bases, and 3 bases lay outside the gene matches. Germline-derived CDR1 and CDR2 are SGHTA and FQGNSA. CDR3 region: CASSRTSGSAGELFF. The DNA for the CDR3 is TGTGCCAGCAGCCGGACTAGCGGGAGTGCCGGGGAGCTGTTTTTT.

V is TRBV18 and J is TRBJ2-7, with TRBD1 matching over 8 bases. CDR1 and CDR2 from the germline V gene are KGHSH and LQKENI. Trimming removed 6 bases from V and 5 bases from J; junction bases left unmatched: 9. The CDR3 covers 14 residues. CDR3 coding DNA: TGTGCCAGCTCGCTCGGGACAGGTATGGACGAGCAGTACTTC. It is translated as CASSLGTGMDEQYF.

This sequence joins TRBV9 and TRBJ1-2, with 8 bases fitting TRBD1. Trimming took 0 bases from V and 8 from J; bases not matched to a gene: 9. Germline-derived CDR1 and CDR2 are SGDLS and YYNGEE. CDR3 length: 15 amino acids. The CDR3 loop is CASSVEGYDRGGYTF. In nucleotides, the CDR3 is TGTGCCAGCAGCGTAGAGGGATATGACAGGGGAGGCTACACCTTC.

The table lists this clone with a count of one. The CDR3 DNA is TGCGCCAGCAGCCAAGACAAGGACTCCTCTCTTAATGAGCAGTTCTTC. This encodes CASSQDKDSSLNEQFF. The V and J genes are TRBV4-1 and TRBJ2-1, with D tentatively TRBD2 (5 bases). The CDR3 runs 16 residues. CDR1 MGHRA and CDR2 YSYEKL come from the germline V gene. The V end lost 0 bases, the J end lost 7 bases, and 16 bases lay between the germline ends.

The rearrangement links TRBV30 to TRBJ1-5, with D maybe TRBD1 (6 bases). Germline V lookup: CDR1 GTSNPN, CDR2 SVGIG (reference sequence). The CDR3 extends over 13 amino acids. V was shortened by 4 bases and J by 3 bases, with 10 bases between the two germline ends. CDR3 sequence (DNA): TGTGCCTGGACCTGGGACATCAATCAGCCCCAGCATTTT. This sequence encodes CAWTWDINQPQHF.

The chain combines TRBV29-1 with TRBJ2-3; TRBD1 aligns across 9 bases. Germline V CDR1 and CDR2: SQVTM, ANQGSEA. This CDR3 spans 15 amino acids. Trimming took 6 bases from V and 3 from J; bases not matched to a gene: 10. Here the CDR3 DNA reads TGCAGCGTGAAGCGACAGGGGGGCGAGACAGATACGCAGTATTTT. It translates to CSVKRQGGETDTQYF.

This clone was seen only a few times. The chain employs TRBV5-1 and TRBJ2-7, with D possibly matching TRBD2 (5 bases). There are 15 residues in the CDR3. Trimming stripped 5 bases from V and 0 bases from J, with 15 bases between. Germline V gene data show CDR1 as SGHRS and CDR2 as YFSETQ. The CDR3 DNA reads TGCGCCAGCAGGGTTGGACTGGGTAGCTCCTACGAGCAGTACTTC. Encoded protein: CASRVGLGSSYEQYF.

CDR3: CASAGGGITEAFF. For the CDR3, the DNA is TGTGCCAGCGCCGGGGGAGGAATCACTGAAGCTTTCTTT. V and J are TRBV6-5 and TRBJ1-1, with D possibly matching TRBD1 (5 bases). The CDR3 spans 13 residues. The germline V gene encodes CDR1 MNHEY and CDR2 SVGAGI. V was trimmed by 8 bases and J by 4 bases, leaving 14 bases between them.

The chain joins TRBV6-6 to TRBJ1-2; tentatively, D is TRBD1 (6 bases). CDR1 is MNHNY and CDR2 is SVGAGI in the germline V gene (reference sequence). This CDR3 comprises 16 residues. Trimming pared 2 bases from V and 1 base from J, leaving 14 bases between. The CDR3 DNA reads TGTGCCAGCAGTTACGGGGGCAGTCAGAGTAACTATGGCTACACCTTC. It is translated as CASSYGGSQSNYGYTF.

For the CDR3, the DNA is TGTGCCAGCAGCTTAAAAGGGAGCGTAATCCCCTCCTACGAGCAGTACTTC. Its translation: CASSLKGSVIPSYEQYF. The chain recombines TRBV7-7 with TRBJ2-7; D is possibly TRBD2 (5 bases). From germline, CDR1 is SSHAT and CDR2 FNYEAQ (reference sequence). The CDR3 runs 17 residues. Trimming stripped 2 bases from V and 0 bases from J, with 17 bases between.

The chain has TRBV28 and TRBJ1-4; 7 bases map to TRBD1. The CDR3 consists of 12 residues. Germline CDR1 is MDHEN and CDR2 is SYDVKM. J lost 7 bases, V lost 9 bases, and 5 bases had no gene match. The CDR3: CASEGAGEKLFF. The CDR3 region has the DNA TGTGCCAGTGAGGGGGCTGGTGAAAAACTGTTTTTT.

The J gene is TRBJ1-1, the V gene TRBV27; 7 bases match TRBD1. Germline CDR1 and CDR2: MNHEY and SMNVEV (reference sequence). CDR3 length equals 14 residues. J gave up 7 bases and V 5 bases, and 10 bases lay outside the gene matches. The CDR3 reads CASSISSGGNEAFF. The DNA for the CDR3 is TGTGCCAGCAGTATCTCTTCAGGGGGGAATGAAGCTTTCTTT.

V and J are TRBV28 and TRBJ1-2; D possibly corresponds to TRBD1 (6 bases). With 6 bases removed from V and 3 bases from J, the gap between germline ends came to 23 bases. This CDR3 contains 17 residues. CDR1 MDHEN and CDR2 SYDVKM come from the germline V gene. This CDR3 is CASSRPVGSAGDYGYTF. As DNA, the CDR3 is TGTGCCAGCAGCCGTCCTGTAGGGTCGGCAGGGGACTATGGCTACACCTTC.

The gene calls are TRBV19 and TRBJ2-7, with D unresolved. V lost 1 base, J lost 5 bases, and 12 bases lay in between. CDR1 is LNHDA and CDR2 is SQIVND in the germline V gene (reference sequence). The CDR3 covers 14 residues. The DNA for the CDR3 is TGTGCCAGTAGTATAGCCGGTCCCATCGACGAGCAGTACTTC. It yields the protein CASSIAGPIDEQYF.

This clone has only one observation. V and J are TRBV30 and TRBJ2-7; D is possibly TRBD2 (5 bases). This CDR3 contains 13 residues. Germline V gene lookup returns CDR1 GTSNPN and CDR2 SVGIG (reference sequence). Between the trimmed V and J ends, which lost 3 bases and 3 bases, there was a span of 12 bases. The CDR3 bases are TGTGCCTGGAGCGAGGGCAGTGACTACGAGCAGTACTTC. Its protein product is CAWSEGSDYEQYF. The full variable domain, rest sourced from reference TRBV30 and TRBJ2-7, is SQTIHQWPATLVQPVGSPLSLECTVEGTSNPNLYWYRQAAGRGLQLLFYSVGIGQISSEVPQNLSASRPQDRQFILSSKKLLLSDSGFYLCAWSEGSDYEQYFGPGTRLTVT.

The CDR3 reads CASSEIQHYNSPLHF. DNA for the CDR3: TGTGCCAGCAGTGAAATCCAACACTATAATTCACCCCTCCACTTT. The chain joins TRBV6-1 to TRBJ1-6; D is undetermined. Trimming cost V 2 bases and J 3 bases, with 8 bases left between them. Per germline, CDR1 MNHNS and CDR2 SASEGT. The CDR3 is 15 amino acids.

The chain joins TRBV5-1 to TRBJ2-7, with D perhaps TRBD2 (6 bases). The CDR3 sequence is 14 residues long. Germline V gene lookup returns CDR1 SGHRS and CDR2 YFSETQ. V shed 4 bases and J shed 3 bases, with 14 bases lying between them. The CDR3 reads CASSPSGLLYEQYF. In nucleotides, the CDR3 is TGCGCCAGCAGCCCATCGGGACTTCTCTACGAGCAGTACTTC.

This clone was observed a single time. The chain combines TRBV5-6 with TRBJ2-3; 8 nucleotides agree with TRBD2. The germline gives CDR1 SGHDT, CDR2 YYEEEE. Trimming removed 4 bases from V and 3 bases from J; junction bases left unmatched: 4. The length of the CDR3 is 14 residues. CDR3 DNA: TGTGCCAGCAGCCGGGGGGGGAAAACAGATACGCAGTATTTT. Translating gives CASSRGGKTDTQYF.